A selection of T cell receptor beta chains follows, all from one sample in a study of blood T cell repertoires in COVID-19. TCRdb's table, derived via immunoSEQ multiplex PCR, lists solely in-frame clones and lacks some. The sample lists 150,000 to 200,000 clones; over 75% were seen once. The sequencing input was peripheral blood. The receptors originated from a person aged 65 to 79 with COVID-19, enrolled during active disease. CDR3s include the opening cysteine and the closing phenylalanine or tryptophan. Clone size is not always given. Where it is, it says once, few, many or a class for expanded clones.

TRBV12-3/TRBV12-4,TRBJ2-7,few,CASSWTGYEQYF
TRBV5-1,TRBJ1-2,-,CASSLVRQGSNYGYTF
TRBV6-1,TRBJ2-4,-,CASSEPSGWAKNIQYF
TRBV7-9,TRBJ2-7,-,CASSFPGQGLAEQYF
TRBV2,TRBJ1-1,-,CASGPLGGPEAFF
TRBV5-1,TRBJ2-7,-,CASSLGTGTYYEQYF
TRBV10-3,TRBJ1-3,-,CAISTGANSGNTIYF
TRBV6-1,TRBJ1-2,-,CASSEQLGQRNYGYTF
TRBV12-3/TRBV12-4,TRBJ1-1,once,CASSYTNTEAFF
TRBV5-1,TRBJ2-1,-,CASSLARSSGAYNEQFF
TRBV27,TRBJ1-1,-,CASSPWTPGGTEAFF
TRBV19,TRBJ1-2,-,CASSIDRGWNGYTF
TRBV28,TRBJ2-7,-,CASSLLLGIGDYYEQYF
TRBV5-4,TRBJ2-5,-,CASSLTPGPETQYF
TRBV5-1,TRBJ2-2,-,CASSTGQGAREAGTGELFF
TRBV29-1,TRBJ2-1,-,CSVEGTSGPSSYNEQFF
TRBV5-1,TRBJ1-5,-,CASSLEGQVAQPQHF
TRBV19,TRBJ1-3,-,CASSTDRAGNTIYF
TRBV7-2,TRBJ1-2,-,CASSLVGGKGAYGYTF
TRBV28,TRBJ1-2,-,CATGDRARYGYTF
TRBV6-2/TRBV6-3,TRBJ2-7,-,CASSGVSSYEQYF
TRBV27,TRBJ1-5,-,CASSRKHPGQGLGQPQHF
TRBV5-5,TRBJ2-2,-,CASRLDRGDTGELFF
TRBV7-9,TRBJ1-1,-,CASRPPTGGGEAFF
TRBV5-1,TRBJ2-7,-,CASSSQGHSYEQYF
TRBV7-9,TRBJ1-5,-,CASSPFGGGLNQPQHF